This TCR beta chain is drawn from a study of CD8 T cells in ankylosing spondylitis. Germline values: CDR1 SGHKS, CDR2 YYEKEE (reference sequence). V shed 3 bases and J shed 5 bases, with 14 bases lying between them. The CDR3 contains 14 residues. This clonotype was observed a few times. Quantitative 5'-RACE with molecular barcodes was used to make the TCR beta libraries. One entry per CDR3 protein, called by TCRdb with MiXCR from the 5' RACE reads. The table includes some 120,000 distinct CDR3 sequences, 6.5% to 9% detected once. The sequencing sample was made of blood, either unsorted or a sorted T cell fraction (not recorded which). The chain combines TRBV5-5 with TRBJ1-1; no reliable D call. The TCR was taken from a male donor with ankylosing spondylitis or in good health (not recorded which). Here the CDR3 DNA reads TGTGCCAGCAGCTCGCCTCCTCTTGGGACTGAAGCTTTCTTT. Translation: CASSSPPLGTEAFF.